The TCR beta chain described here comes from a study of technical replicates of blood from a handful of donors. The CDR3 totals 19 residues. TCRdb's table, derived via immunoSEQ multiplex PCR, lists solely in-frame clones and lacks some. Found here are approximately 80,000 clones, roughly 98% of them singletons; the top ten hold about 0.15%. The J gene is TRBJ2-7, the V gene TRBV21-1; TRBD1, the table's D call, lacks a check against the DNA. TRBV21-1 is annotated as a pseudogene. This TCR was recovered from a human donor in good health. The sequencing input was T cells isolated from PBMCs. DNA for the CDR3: TGTGCCAGCAGCAAACCCAAAAGGGGGTCGGGACGCGAGACTGAAGAGCAGTACTTC. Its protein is CASSKPKRGSGRETEEQYF.